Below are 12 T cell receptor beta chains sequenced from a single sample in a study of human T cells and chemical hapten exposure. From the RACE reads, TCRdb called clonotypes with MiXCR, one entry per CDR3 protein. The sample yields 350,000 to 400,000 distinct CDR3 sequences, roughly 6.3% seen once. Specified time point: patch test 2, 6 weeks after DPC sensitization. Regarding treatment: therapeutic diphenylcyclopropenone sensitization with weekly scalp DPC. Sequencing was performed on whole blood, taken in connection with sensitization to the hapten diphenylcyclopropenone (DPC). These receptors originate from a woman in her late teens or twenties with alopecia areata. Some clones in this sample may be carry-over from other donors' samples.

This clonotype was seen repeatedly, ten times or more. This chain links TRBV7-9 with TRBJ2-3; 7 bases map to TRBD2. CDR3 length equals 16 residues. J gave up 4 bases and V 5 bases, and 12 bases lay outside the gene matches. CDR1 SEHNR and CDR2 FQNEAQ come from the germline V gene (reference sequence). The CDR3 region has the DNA TGTGCCAGCAGCCCCCGACTAGCCGTTAGCGCAGATACGCAGTATTTT. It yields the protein CASSPRLAVSADTQYF.

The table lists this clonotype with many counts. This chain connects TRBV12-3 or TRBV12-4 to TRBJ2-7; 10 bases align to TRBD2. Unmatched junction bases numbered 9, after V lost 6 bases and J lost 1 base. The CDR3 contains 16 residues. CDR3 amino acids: CASSRRGSGGSYEQYF. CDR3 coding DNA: TGTGCCAGCAGCCGGCGTGGTAGCGGGGGGTCCTACGAGCAGTACTTC.

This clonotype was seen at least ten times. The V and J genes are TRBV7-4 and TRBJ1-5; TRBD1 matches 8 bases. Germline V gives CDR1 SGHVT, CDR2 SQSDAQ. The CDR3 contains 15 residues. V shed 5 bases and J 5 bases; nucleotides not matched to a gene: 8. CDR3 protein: CASSPRTGLDQPQHF. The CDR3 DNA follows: TGTGCCAGCAGCCCCCGGACAGGGCTCGATCAGCCCCAGCATTTT.

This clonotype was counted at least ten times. CDR3 sequence reads: CASSVWEYTSPLHF. The CDR3 DNA reads as TGTGCCAGCAGCGTATGGGAGTATACGTCACCCCTCCACTTT. The chain combines TRBV9 with TRBJ1-6; D uncertain. The germline CDR1 and CDR2 sequences are SGDLS and YYNGEE. Trimming stripped 1 base from V and 10 bases from J, with 12 bases between. The CDR3 sequence is 14 residues long.

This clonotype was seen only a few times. The CDR3 reads CASSSTERGTGDTQYF. The CDR3 nucleotides read TGTGCCAGCAGCTCCACTGAGCGGGGGACGGGAGATACGCAGTATTTT. The rearrangement joins TRBV7-9 to TRBJ2-3; 8 bases match TRBD2. The CDR3 loop spans 16 amino acids. J lost 5 bases, V lost 4 bases, and 11 bases had no gene match. The germline gives CDR1 SEHNR, CDR2 FQNEAQ (reference sequence).

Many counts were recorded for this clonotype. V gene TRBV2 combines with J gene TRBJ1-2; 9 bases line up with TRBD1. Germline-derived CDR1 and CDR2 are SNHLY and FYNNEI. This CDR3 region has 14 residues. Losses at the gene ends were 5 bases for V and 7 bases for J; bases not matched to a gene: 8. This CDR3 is CASSYTGGAGGYTF. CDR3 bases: TGTGCCAGCAGTTATACAGGGGGCGCGGGTGGCTACACCTTC. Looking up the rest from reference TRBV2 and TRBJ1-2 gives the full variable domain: EPEVTQTPSHQVTQMGQEVILRCVPISNHLYFYWYRQILGQKVEFLVSFYNNEISEKSEIFDDQFSVERPDGSNFTLKIRSTKLEDSAMYFCASSYTGGAGGYTFGSGTRLTVV.

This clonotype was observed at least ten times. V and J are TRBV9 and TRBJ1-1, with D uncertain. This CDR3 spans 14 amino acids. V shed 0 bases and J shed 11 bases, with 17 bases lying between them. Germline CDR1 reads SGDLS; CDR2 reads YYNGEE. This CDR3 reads CASSVDSWSGPAFF. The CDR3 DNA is TGTGCCAGCAGCGTAGATAGTTGGTCAGGCCCGGCTTTCTTT.

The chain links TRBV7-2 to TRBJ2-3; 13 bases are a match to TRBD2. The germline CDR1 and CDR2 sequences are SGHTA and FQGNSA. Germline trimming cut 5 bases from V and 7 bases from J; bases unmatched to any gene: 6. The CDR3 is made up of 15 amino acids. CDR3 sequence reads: CASSPLAGGPNTQYF. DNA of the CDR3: TGTGCCAGCAGCCCACTAGCGGGGGGGCCGAATACGCAGTATTTT.

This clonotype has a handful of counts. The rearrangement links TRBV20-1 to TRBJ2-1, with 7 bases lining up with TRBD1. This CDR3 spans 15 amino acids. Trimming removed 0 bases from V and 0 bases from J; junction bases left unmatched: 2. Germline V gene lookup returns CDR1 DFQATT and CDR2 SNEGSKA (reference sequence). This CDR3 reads CSARERGRSYNEQFF. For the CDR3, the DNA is TGCAGTGCTAGAGAAAGGGGGCGCTCCTACAATGAGCAGTTCTTC.

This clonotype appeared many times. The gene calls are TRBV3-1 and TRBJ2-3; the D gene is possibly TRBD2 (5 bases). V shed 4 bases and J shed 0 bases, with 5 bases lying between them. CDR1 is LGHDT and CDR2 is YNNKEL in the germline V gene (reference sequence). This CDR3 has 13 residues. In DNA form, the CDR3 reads TGTGCCAGCAGCCCGGGGAGCACAGATACGCAGTATTTT. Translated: CASSPGSTDTQYF.

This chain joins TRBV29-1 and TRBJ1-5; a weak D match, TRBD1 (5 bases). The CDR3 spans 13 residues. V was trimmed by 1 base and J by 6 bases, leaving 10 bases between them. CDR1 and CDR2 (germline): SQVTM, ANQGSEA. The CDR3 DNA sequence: TGCAGCGTTGAAGTGGGGGAATTTCAGCCCCAGCATTTT. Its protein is CSVEVGEFQPQHF.

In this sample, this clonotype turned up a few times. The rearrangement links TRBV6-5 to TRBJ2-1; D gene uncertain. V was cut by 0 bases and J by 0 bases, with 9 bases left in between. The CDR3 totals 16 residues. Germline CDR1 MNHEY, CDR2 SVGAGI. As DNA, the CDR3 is TGTGCCAGCAGTTACTCGAAACAGAGCTCCTACAATGAGCAGTTCTTC. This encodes CASSYSKQSSYNEQFF.